The TCR beta chain described here comes from a study of T cells in Graves' hyperthyroidism and ophthalmopathy. There are many counts of this clonotype. Its antigen is not known. Notes on the study in general: Patients with ophthalmopathy were separated from those with stable hyperthyroidism by a 13 V-J model.

V was shortened by 3 bases and J by 1 base, with 15 bases between the two germline ends. This CDR3 spans 16 amino acids. CDR1 is SGHAT and CDR2 is FQNNGV in the germline V gene. RNA transcripts were the template for amplifying TCR beta CDR3 regions. The study used the HTBI primer set for a first-round RT-PCR of the TCR CDR3. One entry per CDR3 protein, called by TCRdb with MiXCR from the multiplex PCR reads. Of roughly 580,000 distinct CDR3 sequences listed, about 14% are singletons. The V and J genes are TRBV11-2 and TRBJ1-1; D uncertain. This sequence originates from a woman in her twenties or thirties with Graves' hyperthyroidism that later progressed to Graves' ophthalmopathy. Sequences were obtained from blood. The chain's CDR3 is CASSLKGSSTNTEAFF. The CDR3 DNA is TGTGCCAGCAGCTTGAAGGGAAGCTCGACGAACACTGAAGCTTTCTTT.